This is a list of T cell receptor beta chains from one sample in a study of blood T cells in healthy people across ages. TCRdb reprocessed the 5' RACE reads via MiXCR and lists one record per CDR3 protein. The sample has some 1.8 million distinct CDR3 sequences; about 39% are singletons. The specimen sequenced was blood. These receptors were taken from a human donor in good health. Both conserved end residues are part of each CDR3. A D gene is named only where the DNA matches it firmly. Only part of the rows carry a size: once, few, many, or a class if the clone is expanded.

clone size	V gene	D gene	J gene	CDR3 protein	CDR3 DNA
many	TRBV4-1	NA	TRBJ2-5	CASSQGREPGWGETQYF	TGCGCCAGCAGCCAGGGCCGGGAGCCCGGATGGGGGGAGACCCAGTACTTC
NA	TRBV6-1	NA	TRBJ1-1	CASSTGRVTEAFF	TGTGCCAGCAGTACAGGGCGGGTCACTGAAGCTTTCTTT
NA	TRBV7-9	NA	TRBJ2-2	CASSHADAGDSTGELFF	TGTGCCAGCAGCCATGCGGACGCTGGGGATTCCACCGGGGAGCTGTTTTTT
NA	TRBV6-2/TRBV6-3	TRBD1	TRBJ2-7	CASRSTGDGTYEQYF	TGTGCCAGCAGGTCAACAGGGGATGGGACCTACGAGCAGTACTTC
few	TRBV29-1	NA	TRBJ2-2	CSVGLQWKNTGELFF	TGCAGCGTTGGACTCCAATGGAAGAACACCGGGGAGCTGTTTTTT
few	TRBV29-1	NA	TRBJ2-7	CRRMGSAYEQYF	TGCAGAAGAATGGGGTCCGCCTACGAGCAGTACTTC
NA	TRBV6-2/TRBV6-3	NA	TRBJ2-7	CASKDLRGQSYEQYF	TGTGCCAGCAAGGACCTTCGAGGACAATCCTACGAGCAGTACTTC
few	TRBV28	TRBD1	TRBJ2-1	CASSRDRGIYDEQFF	TGTGCCAGCAGTAGGGACAGGGGGATTTACGATGAGCAGTTCTTC
once	TRBV15	NA	TRBJ1-1	CATSRVDNGLMNTEAFF	TGTGCCACCAGCAGAGTAGATAACGGGCTCATGAACACTGAAGCTTTCTTT
NA	TRBV12-3/TRBV12-4	NA	TRBJ2-3	CASSSPGLSHSTDTQYF	TGTGCCAGCAGTAGCCCGGGACTCTCTCACAGCACAGATACGCAGTATTTT
few	TRBV7-8	NA	TRBJ2-1	CASSQKQPSSYNEQFF	TGTGCCAGCAGCCAAAAACAGCCGAGCTCCTACAATGAGCAGTTCTTC
NA	TRBV30	TRBD1	TRBJ2-7	CARGQGADEQYF	TGTGCCCGGGGACAGGGGGCTGACGAGCAGTACTTC
NA	TRBV9	NA	TRBJ2-7	CASSPSGRAEWEEQYF	TGTGCCAGCAGCCCCTCTGGCAGGGCTGAGTGGGAGGAACAGTACTTC
NA	TRBV4-1	NA	TRBJ1-2	CASSQGRGESLHYGHTF	TGCGCCAGCAGCCAAGGGAGGGGAGAAAGCCTTCACTATGGCCACACCTTC
few	TRBV7-9	NA	TRBJ2-1	CASERLGGEGYNEQFF	TGTGCCAGCGAAAGGCTGGGGGGCGAGGGGTACAATGAGCAGTTCTTC
few	TRBV6-5	NA	TRBJ1-4	CASSASRAQISLVFF	TGTGCCAGCAGTGCCTCCAGAGCTCAAATCTCGTTAGTGTTTTTT
few	TRBV5-1	NA	TRBJ1-6	CASTPEGGLSNSPLHF	TGCGCCAGCACCCCGGAGGGGGGATTAAGTAATTCACCCCTCCACTTT